These T cell receptor beta chains were read from a single sample in a study of blood T cell repertoires in COVID-19. This table comes from immunoSEQ multiplex PCR, and its TCRdb copy is limited to in-frame clones, with some not included. The sample has approximately 300,000 clones; 88% are singletons. Source material: peripheral blood. These receptors came from a woman aged 45-65 years with active or convalescent COVID-19. The CDR3 runs from the conserved cysteine through the conserved F or W. A D gene is named only where the DNA matches it firmly. Rows may omit the clone size; those that give it use once, few, many or a size class.

>TRBV5-1|.|TRBJ2-1|TRBD2
TGCGCCAGCAGCTTGGCGGCGGGGGGTACCTACAATGAGCAGTTCTTC
CASSLAAGGTYNEQFF
>TRBV7-2|.|TRBJ2-3|TRBD2
TGTGCCAGCAGCTCCTGGACTAGCGGGGGGGCCACAGATACGCAGTATTTT
CASSSWTSGGATDTQYF
>TRBV18|.|TRBJ1-1|TRBD1
TGTGCCAGCTCACCGGGGACAGGGGTGAACACTGAAGCTTTCTTT
CASSPGTGVNTEAFF
>TRBV3-1/TRBV3-2|few|TRBJ2-5|TRBD1
TGTGCCAGCAGCCAAGGGACAGGGGGCGGAGAGACCCAGTACTTC
CASSQGTGGGETQYF
>TRBV6-5|.|TRBJ1-2|.
TGTGCCAGCAGTTACCGACTAACCTATGGCTACACCTTC
CASSYRLTYGYTF
>TRBV3-1/TRBV3-2|.|TRBJ1-1|TRBD1
TGTGCCAGCAGCCCCGGACAGGGGGAAGCTTTCTTT
CASSPGQGEAFF
>TRBV9|.|TRBJ2-1|TRBD1
TGTGCCAGCAGCGTTAGTGGGACAGGTAACAATGAGCAGTTCTTC
CASSVSGTGNNEQFF
>TRBV9|.|TRBJ1-6|TRBD1
TGTGCCAGCAGCGTAGTTGGGACAGGTGCATCACCCCTCCACTTT
CASSVVGTGASPLHF
>TRBV4-2|.|TRBJ2-7|TRBD2
TGTGCCAGCAGCGACCCGGGACTAGCCTACGAGCAGTACTTC
CASSDPGLAYEQYF
>TRBV7-2|few|TRBJ2-7|TRBD2
TGTGCCAGCAGCCACCTGGCTAGCGGGTACGAGCAGTACTTC
CASSHLASGYEQYF
>TRBV7-9|.|TRBJ2-7|TRBD2
TGTGCCAGCAGCTTATGTCTAGCGGGAGCACTTTTTTGCGAGCAGTACTTC
CASSLCLAGALFCEQYF
>TRBV27|.|TRBJ1-5|TRBD1
TGTGCCAGCAGTTTAGGACCGGGACAGGGAGGGTTATGGAGCAATCAGCCCCAGCATTTT
CASSLGPGQGGLWSNQPQHF
>TRBV6-5|.|TRBJ1-6|TRBD1
TGTGCCAGCAGAGGCCCCGGGACAGTTAATTCACCCCTCCACTTT
CASRGPGTVNSPLHF
>TRBV6-2/TRBV6-3|.|TRBJ1-5|.
TGTGCCAGCAGTTACCCTACAGCAGTTCGCAATCAGCCCCAGCATTTT
CASSYPTAVRNQPQHF